This passage covers 9 T cell receptor beta chains from one sample sequenced in a study of blood T cell repertoires in COVID-19. Data came from immunoSEQ multiplex PCR; TCRdb stores just in-frame clones and leaves some out. The sample gives 200,000 to 250,000 clones, 80% to 90% of which show up once; 10% is in the top ten. Sequences were obtained from PBMCs or T cells enriched from blood (not recorded which). These receptors came from a man aged 18-30 years with acute COVID-19.

This clone was picked up a small number of times. The gene calls are TRBV28 and TRBJ1-1, with 11 bases fitting TRBD1. Germline assignment: CDR1 MDHEN and CDR2 SYDVKM. This CDR3 has 15 residues. V lost 3 bases and J lost 11; bases outside the gene matches: 11. The CDR3 region is CASSLTGTGGMRAFF. The CDR3 nucleotides read TGTGCCAGCAGTTTGACCGGGACAGGGGGTATGAGGGCTTTCTTT.

This clone was seen a few times. The rearrangement joins TRBV24-1 to TRBJ2-1; 7 bases fit TRBD2. The CDR3 is 15 residues long. The germline V gene encodes CDR1 KGHDR and CDR2 SFDVKD. Trimming cost V 3 bases and J 7 bases; bases outside gene matches: 8. The CDR3 nucleotides are TGTGCCACCAGTGATCAGCGGGGCCTTACGAATGAGCAGTTCTTC. It encodes CATSDQRGLTNEQFF.

The genes are TRBV27 and TRBJ2-7; 8 bases fit TRBD1. The trim removed 6 bases at V and 2 bases at J, leaving 9 bases unmatched. Per germline, CDR1 MNHEY and CDR2 SMNVEV (reference sequence). The CDR3 spans 15 residues. The CDR3 DNA sequence: TGTGCCAGCAGCTCACTCCGGGACAGGCCCTACGAGCAGTACTTC. Its translation: CASSSLRDRPYEQYF.

The chain employs TRBV28 and TRBJ2-4, with D possibly TRBD1 on 6 matching bases. The V and J ends lost 6 bases and 15 bases respectively, with 21 bases between them. Germline V lookup: CDR1 MDHEN, CDR2 SYDVKM. This CDR3 has 13 amino acids. The CDR3 nucleotides read TGTGCCAGCAGCCTCCCCTCCGCAGGGGCCGGGTACTTC. This encodes CASSLPSAGAGYF. The full variable domain, rest sourced from reference TRBV28 and TRBJ2-4, is DVKVTQSSRYLVKRTGEKVFLECVQDMDHENMFWYRQDPGLGLRLIYFSYDVKMKEKGDIPEGYSVSREKKERFSLILESASTNQTSMYLCASSLPSAGAGYFGAGTRLSVL.

The rearrangement joins TRBV12-3 or TRBV12-4 to TRBJ1-6; TRBD1 is a possible D gene (6 bases). The CDR3 sequence is 11 residues long. Trimming cost V 5 bases and J 13 bases, with 9 bases left between them. This chain's CDR3 is CASSGRGPLHF. As DNA, the CDR3 is TGTGCCAGCAGTGGCAGGGGCCCCCTCCACTTT.

The chain joins TRBV5-4 to TRBJ1-2, with TRBD1 identical over 8 bases. V dropped 0 bases and J dropped 4; count of bases not matched to a gene: 2. Germline CDR1 and CDR2: SGHNT and YYREEE (reference sequence). The CDR3 length is 14 residues. CDR3 sequence reads: CASSLAGGGYGYTF. Here the CDR3 DNA reads TGTGCCAGCAGCTTGGCAGGGGGCGGCTATGGCTACACCTTC.

The CDR3 nucleotides are TGCGCCAGCAGTCAATCGCAGAGGGGCAATCAGCCCCAGCATTTT. The encoded protein is CASSQSQRGNQPQHF. The chain carries TRBV23-1 and TRBJ1-5; no clear D. TRBV23-1 has ORF status, its function being uncertain. Trimming removed 0 bases from V and 2 bases from J, with 8 bases in between. The CDR3 has 15 residues.

This chain connects TRBV30 to TRBJ1-4; 8 bases agree with TRBD1. CDR3 length: 14 residues. Germline V gene sequence: CDR1 GTSNPN, CDR2 SVGIG (reference sequence). The V gene end was trimmed by 0 bases and the J gene end by 8 bases; junction bases not matched to a gene: 5. CDR3 nucleotide sequence: TGTGCCTGGAGTGTCCGGACAGGGAGGGAAAAACTGTTTTTT. Amino acids: CAWSVRTGREKLFF. Using reference TRBV30 and TRBJ1-4 for the parts outside the CDR3, the full variable domain is SQTIHQWPATLVQPVGSPLSLECTVEGTSNPNLYWYRQAAGRGLQLLFYSVGIGQISSEVPQNLSASRPQDRQFILSSKKLLLSDSGFYLCAWSVRTGREKLFFGSGTQLSVL.

CDR3 protein: CASSSWGPGRGPNTQYF. CDR3 DNA: TGTGCCAGTAGCAGTTGGGGACCGGGCAGGGGCCCAAATACGCAGTATTTT. V is TRBV19 and J is TRBJ2-3; perhaps TRBD1 as D (6 bases). The CDR3 is 17 amino acids. Germline V CDR1 and CDR2: LNHDA, SQIVND (reference sequence). V lost 6 bases and J lost 7, with 26 bases in between.